Listed below are T cell receptor beta chains from one sample, sequenced in a study of tumor and adjacent non-tumor tissue in lung cancer. Each CDR3 protein is one row after TCRdb ran MiXCR on the multiplex PCR reads. The sample carries roughly 120,000 distinct CDR3 sequences, about 80% recorded once. Sequenced: lung tumor tissue. Every receptor here comes from a man between 65 and 85 years old with non-small cell lung cancer. Both conserved end residues are part of each CDR3. The order of the fields is V gene, D gene, clone size, J gene, CDR3 protein. D genes are given only for firm matches. Clone sizes are given selectively: once, few, many, or a class where the clone is expanded.

TRBV29-1	.	.	TRBJ1-2	CSDVSQANYGYTF
TRBV6-1	.	.	TRBJ2-4	CANSRQENIQYF
TRBV6-2/TRBV6-3	.	many	TRBJ2-1	CASSYQYNEQFF
TRBV20-1	TRBD2	once	TRBJ2-3	CSARGESGGDTDTQYF
TRBV13	.	.	TRBJ2-7	CASSSTTVNEQHF
TRBV14	.	.	TRBJ2-2	CASSQRGKDGELSF
TRBV4-3	.	once	TRBJ2-1	CASSQDPPAAEYNEQFF
TRBV13	.	.	TRBJ2-7	CASSSAPPGHHYKQYF
TRBV7-3	TRBD2	.	TRBJ2-3	CASSLNLAGSNRQYF
TRBV2	.	.	TRBJ1-5	CASNGLTGNQPQHF
TRBV11-2	.	many	TRBJ2-5	CASSISPGAGGTQYF
TRBV10-3	.	.	TRBJ2-1	CAIGWEINEQFF
TRBV13	.	.	TRBJ2-7	CASSSTTVEDQYF